This T cell receptor beta chain emerged from a study of T cell repertoires in cytomegalovirus infection. Germline CDR1 reads LGHNA; CDR2 reads YSLEER. The ends were cut back, 4 bases at V and 8 bases at J, with 12 bases in the middle. CDR3 length equals 13 residues. The sample holds many counts of this clonotype. No antigen is known for it. One entry per CDR3 protein results from TCRdb running MiXCR on the reads. The table records fewer than 200,000 distinct CDR3 sequences, roughly 14% of them present only once. Study findings and constraints: There were carriers of CMV plus the relevant HLA, and cumulative public TCR beta family frequency identified them.

The specimen was PBMCs. The rearrangement joins TRBV4-3 to TRBJ2-1; D may be TRBD1 (5 bases). This TCR derives from a human donor in good health (CMV status not recorded). Some clones in this sample may be carry-over from other donors' samples. The DNA for the CDR3 is TGCGCCAGCAGCCGAGTCAGGGCTGATGAGCAGTTCTTC. Translated: CASSRVRADEQFF.